The next 21 T cell receptor beta chains were all read from a single sample in a study of blood T cell repertoires in COVID-19. The assay was immunoSEQ multiplex PCR, and TCRdb's table has in-frame clones only and misses some. The sample has more than 95,000 clones, 81% seen once. Sequencing was done on a sample of peripheral blood. These receptors came from an elderly man with acute or convalescent COVID-19.

Only one count was recorded for this clone. The chain is built from TRBV19 and TRBJ2-2; 10 positions match TRBD1. V shed 4 bases, J shed 1 base, and the junction held 3 bases outside the gene matches. Germline V gives CDR1 LNHDA, CDR2 SQIVND (reference sequence). The CDR3 length is 16 residues. This chain's CDR3 is CASSTRDRGNTGELFF. CDR3 DNA sequence: TGTGCCAGTAGTACGCGGGACAGGGGGAACACCGGGGAGCTGTTTTTT.

This chain connects TRBV6-5 to TRBJ2-1; 7 positions match TRBD1. The ends lost 7 bases at V and 10 bases at J; junction bases unmatched: 4. Per germline, CDR1 MNHEY and CDR2 SVGAGI. This CDR3 has 11 residues. CDR3 loop: CASTGGREQFF. As DNA, the CDR3 is TGTGCCAGCACAGGGGGTAGAGAGCAGTTCTTC.

The chain carries TRBV3-1 (or the pseudogene TRBV3-2) and TRBJ2-2, with 7 bases matching TRBD1. The J segment lost 5 bases and the V segment lost 6 bases, leaving 9 bases of the junction unmatched. Germline loops: CDR1 LGHDT, CDR2 YNNKEL (reference sequence). This CDR3 is built from 15 residues. CDR3 region: CASSPWTGITGELFF. In DNA form, the CDR3 reads TGTGCCAGCAGTCCCTGGACAGGAATAACCGGGGAGCTGTTTTTT.

This chain links TRBV5-4 with TRBJ2-3, with D possibly matching TRBD1 (6 bases). Trimming took off 3 bases at V and 5 bases at J, with 13 bases between the two ends. This CDR3 is 14 amino acids long. Germline V gives CDR1 SGHNT, CDR2 YYREEE (reference sequence). CDR3 bases: TGTGCCAGCAGCTCACAGACAGGCGGAGATACGCAGTATTTT. Encoded protein: CASSSQTGGDTQYF.

This chain uses TRBV11-2 with TRBJ2-3; D ambiguous. CDR1 is SGHAT and CDR2 is FQNNGV in the germline V gene. The ends were cut back, 5 bases at V and 3 bases at J, with 6 bases in the middle. The CDR3 consists of 12 residues. CDR3 sequence reads: CASSPVTDTQYF. The CDR3 nucleotides are TGTGCCAGCAGCCCAGTGACAGATACGCAGTATTTT.

The CDR3 DNA is TGTGCCAGCAGTTACGCAGGGGCTTCTACAACAGATACGCAGTATTTT. It is translated as CASSYAGASTTDTQYF. The rearrangement links TRBV6-5 to TRBJ2-3; weak D call: TRBD1 (6 bases). Germline V gene data show CDR1 as MNHEY and CDR2 as SVGAGI. The CDR3 loop spans 16 amino acids. The V gene lost 2 bases and the J gene lost 3 bases, with 15 bases spanning the gap.

V is TRBV20-1 and J is TRBJ2-6; D not resolved. This CDR3 is built from 15 residues. Looked up from germline, CDR1 is DFQATT and CDR2 is SNEGSKA (reference sequence). V was pared by 6 bases and J by 0 bases, with 12 bases between. The CDR3 protein is CSASRGSSGANVLTF. The DNA for the CDR3 is TGCAGTGCCAGTAGAGGAAGCTCTGGGGCCAACGTCCTGACTTTC.

The rearrangement links TRBV4-1 to TRBJ1-2, with a tentative D call TRBD1 (6 bases). Germline CDR1 and CDR2: MGHRA and YSYEKL. V was trimmed by 0 bases and J by 2 bases, leaving 13 bases between them. The CDR3 consists of 16 residues. The CDR3 here is CASSQEEGHYNYGYTF. In nucleotides, the CDR3 is TGCGCCAGCAGCCAAGAAGAGGGACACTACAACTATGGCTACACCTTC.

The V call is TRBV2, the J call TRBJ1-3; 11 bases match TRBD1. J lost 2 bases, V lost 6 bases, and 3 bases had no gene match. Germline lookup yields CDR1 SNHLY and CDR2 FYNNEI. The CDR3 covers 15 residues. Written as DNA, the CDR3 is TGTGCCAGCAGCTTGGGACAGGGGGCTGGAAACACCATATATTTT. Its protein product is CASSLGQGAGNTIYF.

This chain links TRBV15 with TRBJ2-7; 14 bases map to TRBD2. Trimming cost V 5 bases and J 5 bases; bases outside gene matches: 8. Germline-derived CDR1 and CDR2 are LNHNV and YYDKDF (reference sequence). The CDR3 covers 16 residues. The CDR3 region is CATSSTWTSGRNEQYF. Here the CDR3 DNA reads TGTGCCACCAGCTCCACGTGGACTAGCGGGAGGAACGAGCAGTACTTC.

Only a few counts were recorded for this clone. This chain links TRBV25-1 with TRBJ1-2; the D gene is possibly TRBD1 (6 bases). The V end lost 1 base, the J end lost 3 bases, and 15 bases lay between the germline ends. Germline CDR1 reads MGHDK; CDR2 reads SYGVNS. There are 16 residues in the CDR3. The chain's CDR3 is CASSESGGHWDYGYTF. Written as DNA, the CDR3 is TGTGCCAGCAGTGAATCGGGGGGACACTGGGACTATGGCTACACCTTC.

This chain joins TRBV28 and TRBJ1-4, with 9 bases aligning to TRBD1. J lost 3 bases, V lost 4 bases, and 9 bases had no gene match. The CDR3 covers 17 residues. The germline V gene encodes CDR1 MDHEN and CDR2 SYDVKM. CDR3 protein: CASSSVDRGLSNEKLFF. The CDR3 DNA reads as TGTGCCAGCAGTTCCGTGGACAGGGGCTTATCTAATGAAAAACTGTTTTTT.

This clone was seen more than once but under ten times. The chain recombines TRBV7-3 with TRBJ2-5, with TRBD1 matching 7 bases. The germline V gene has CDR1 SGHTA and CDR2 FQGTGA. CDR3 size: 14 residues. The J segment lost 4 bases and the V segment lost 5 bases, leaving 7 bases of the junction unmatched. The CDR3 DNA reads TGTGCCAGCAGCAAAGGGGGCTGGAGAGAGACCCAGTACTTC. Protein product: CASSKGGWRETQYF.

The chain has TRBV19 and TRBJ2-2, with 14 bases matching TRBD2. V gave up 6 bases and J gave up 4 bases; unmatched junction bases: 7. This CDR3 region has 17 residues. Looked up from germline, CDR1 is LNHDA and CDR2 is SQIVND (reference sequence). CDR3: CASSRGLAGVVTGELFF. The CDR3 bases are TGTGCCAGTAGCCGGGGACTAGCGGGAGTTGTCACCGGGGAGCTGTTTTTT.

The CDR3 sequence: CATWTSGRALNEQFF. The CDR3, as DNA: TGTGCCACCTGGACTAGCGGGAGGGCCCTCAATGAGCAGTTCTTC. V and J are TRBV28 and TRBJ2-1; TRBD2 aligns across 15 bases. The CDR3 covers 15 residues. Germline V lookup: CDR1 MDHEN, CDR2 SYDVKM. Trimming at V came to 10 bases and at J to 6 bases, leaving 7 bases not matched to a gene.

The J gene is TRBJ2-4, the V gene TRBV5-6; maybe TRBD2 (6 bases). This CDR3 contains 16 residues. CDR1 is SGHDT, CDR2 YYEEEE, per germline. V lost 1 base and J lost 1, with 12 bases in between. The CDR3 coding sequence is TGTGCCAGCAGCTTGTGGCGGGAAGGGGCCAAAAACATTCAGTACTTC. This sequence encodes CASSLWREGAKNIQYF.

The chain recombines TRBV11-2 with TRBJ2-4; 10 bases align to TRBD1. The CDR3 length is 17 residues. Per the germline V gene, CDR1 is SGHAT and CDR2 is FQNNGV. V lost 5 bases to trimming and J lost 7 bases; unmatched junction nucleotides: 14. The DNA of the CDR3 is TGTGCCAGCAGCCCACGACAGGGGGCGAGCCACCCGAACATTCAGTACTTC. The encoded protein is CASSPRQGASHPNIQYF.

This clone was picked up one time. CDR3 nucleotides: TGTGCCTGGAGTGTACTAGAGTTACAAACTGAGCAGTTCTTC. Its translation: CAWSVLELQTEQFF. This sequence joins TRBV30 and TRBJ2-1; D is perhaps TRBD2 (5 bases). Trimming took off 0 bases at V and 9 bases at J, with 15 bases between the two ends. Germline lookup yields CDR1 GTSNPN and CDR2 SVGIG (reference sequence). The CDR3 contains 14 residues.

The rearrangement uses TRBV9 and TRBJ2-6, with 8 nucleotides matching TRBD1. The V segment lost 3 bases and the J segment 10 bases; nucleotides outside the gene matches: 9. CDR1 is SGDLS and CDR2 is YYNGEE in the germline V gene. CDR3 length: 15 residues. The CDR3 here is CASSALGQGGNVLTF. The CDR3 DNA follows: TGTGCCAGCAGCGCTTTAGGACAGGGAGGTAACGTCCTGACTTTC.

This chain joins TRBV5-1 and TRBJ2-6; no firm D call. The ends were cut back, 1 base at V and 0 bases at J, with 17 bases in the middle. Germline-derived CDR1 and CDR2 are SGHRS and YFSETQ. The CDR3 covers 19 residues. CDR3 sequence reads: CASSLIRGSDRSGANVLTF. The CDR3, as DNA: TGCGCCAGCAGCTTGATCCGAGGCAGCGACCGCTCTGGGGCCAACGTCCTGACTTTC.

V gene TRBV5-1 combines with J gene TRBJ1-1, with a possible D match to TRBD1 (5 bases). This CDR3 is built from 12 residues. CDR1 SGHRS and CDR2 YFSETQ come from the germline V gene. V shed 0 bases and J shed 5 bases, with 5 bases lying between them. For the CDR3, the DNA is TGCGCCAGCAGCTTGGAGGGGACTGAAGCTTTCTTT. It translates to CASSLEGTEAFF.